Listed here is a single TCR beta chain. The sample holds many counts of this clonotype. This clone's antigen is unknown. Base qualities are not at hand, and no much larger clone is one base apart. The entry originates in a study of low-dose radiotherapy and immunotherapy resistance in tumors (dated by TCRdb to between 2021 and 2024). Broadly, across the study: In Cohort 1, each fraction delivered 0.5 Gy every 2 weeks, and the prescribed total PTV dose was 6.5 Gy. Cohort 2 received 1 Gy per fraction every two weeks, with a total of 13 Gy over 26 weeks. Nivolumab was administered intravenously as a 240 mg flat dose every two weeks, and ipilimumab was administered intravenously at 1 mg/kg every six weeks. Intravenous cyclophosphamide at 200 mg/m2 was administered every two weeks, one day ahead of each radiation and immunotherapy administration. Starting on cycle 1 day 1, patients took 300 mg of aspirin by mouth once daily for four cycles. Randomization of trial participants into treatment groups was not performed. Eight patients were included in the translational analysis: three from the first dose cohort and the first five from the second dose cohort.

The reads were generated on an Illumina HiSeq 2500. To make first-strand cDNA, Superscript III was used along with a set of TRAV- and TRBV-specific primers so that both the TCRalpha and TCRbeta chains were covered. TCRs were amplified with Phusion for around 20 PCR cycles, with a constant-region primer paired with the adapter attached to the V primers. Amplification of the isolated mRNA was done with the MessageAmp II aRNA Amplification Kit, which involved a roughly 17-hour in vitro transcription at 37 degrees C. The Dynabeads mRNA DIRECT Purification Kit was used to isolate the mRNA for TCR sequencing. Indexed Illumina adapters were added in a second Phusion PCR of roughly 26 cycles, after which AMPure XP beads were used to purify the products. Processing in the source paper ran as follows. Using custom Perl scripts, TCR sequences that encoded the same protein were pooled, out-of-frame sequences were dropped, and the abundance of each clonotype was calculated. Any TCR sequence backed by just one read was left out of the analysis. Repertoire metrics included Shannon entropy, Gini index, clonality, richness, and frequency of TCRs shared between repertoires. TCRdb trimmed public reads at Q25 via fastp, called clones via MiXCR and kept in-frame beta chains. CDR3 protein duplicates are merged, each entry listing the most common genes and DNA. Clone size and V and J calls follow TCRdb, not the original study. The sample table holds fewer than 110,000 distinct CDR3 sequences, of which more than 20% were seen once. Jointly, the top ten make up over 4% of the sample.

The time point label here, explained by the study, means: after trial treatment. The treatment or condition label of this sample denotes: LDRT plus nivolumab, ipilimumab, low-dose cyclophosphamide and aspirin (RACIN trial). Donors were enrolled in RACIN, a single-arm phase I dose-escalation trial combining nivolumab, ipilimumab, aspirin, low-dose cyclophosphamide and low-dose radiotherapy. Eligible patients had advanced, TIL-negative solid tumors. The germline V gene gives CDR1 as MGHDK and CDR2 as SYGVNS. The CDR3 measures 12 amino acids from cysteine to phenylalanine. The DNA shown is the 36-base CDR3, in frame from base 1. V is cut by 4 bases and J by 5 bases, and the space between the germline ends is 7 bases.

The material was PBMCs, obtained after low-dose radiotherapy plus immunotherapy. Recombination connected TRBV25-1 to TRBJ2-3; the D segment may tentatively be TRBD1 or TRBD2, each giving 5 matched bases. The clonotype was recovered from a male donor with prostate cancer. The CDR3 in this case is CASSGGVDTQYF. The sequence in DNA is TGTGCCAGCAGTGGAGGGGTAGATACGCAGTATTTT.